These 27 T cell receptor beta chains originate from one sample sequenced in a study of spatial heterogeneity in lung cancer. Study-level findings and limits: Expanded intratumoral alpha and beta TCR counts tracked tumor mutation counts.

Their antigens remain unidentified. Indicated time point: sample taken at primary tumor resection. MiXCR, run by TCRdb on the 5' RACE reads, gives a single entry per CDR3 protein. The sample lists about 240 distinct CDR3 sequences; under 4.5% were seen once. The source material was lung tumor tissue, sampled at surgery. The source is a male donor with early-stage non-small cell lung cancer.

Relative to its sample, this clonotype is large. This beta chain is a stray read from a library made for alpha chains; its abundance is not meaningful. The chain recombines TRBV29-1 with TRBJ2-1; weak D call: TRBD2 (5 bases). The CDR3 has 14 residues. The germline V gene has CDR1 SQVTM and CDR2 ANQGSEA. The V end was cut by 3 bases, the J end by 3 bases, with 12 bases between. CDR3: CSVDSGKIYNEQFF. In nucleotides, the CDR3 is TGCAGCGTTGATTCGGGGAAGATCTACAATGAGCAGTTCTTC.

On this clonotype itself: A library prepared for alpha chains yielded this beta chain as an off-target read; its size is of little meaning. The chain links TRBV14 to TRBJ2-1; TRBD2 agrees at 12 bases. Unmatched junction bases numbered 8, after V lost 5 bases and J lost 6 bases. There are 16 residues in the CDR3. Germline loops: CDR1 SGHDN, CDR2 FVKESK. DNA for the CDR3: TGTGCCAGCAGCGAATTCACGGGACTAGCGGGCAATGAGCAGTTCTTC. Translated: CASSEFTGLAGNEQFF.

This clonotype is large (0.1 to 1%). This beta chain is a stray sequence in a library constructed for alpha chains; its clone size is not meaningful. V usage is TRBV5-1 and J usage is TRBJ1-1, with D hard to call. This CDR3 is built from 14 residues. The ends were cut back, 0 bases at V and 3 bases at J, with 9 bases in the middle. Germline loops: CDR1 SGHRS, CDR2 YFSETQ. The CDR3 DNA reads TGCGCCAGCAGCTTGGTCTCGTCGGACACTGAAGCTTTCTTT. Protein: CASSLVSSDTEAFF.

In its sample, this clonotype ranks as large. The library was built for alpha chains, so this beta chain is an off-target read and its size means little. In nucleotides, the CDR3 is TGTGCCACCAGTGATGCAGGGAACTACAATGAGCAGTTCTTC. It specifies CATSDAGNYNEQFF. This rearrangement joins TRBV24-1 to TRBJ2-1, with D possibly TRBD1 on 5 matching bases. The germline CDR1 and CDR2 sequences are KGHDR and SFDVKD. This CDR3 spans 14 amino acids. V dropped 3 bases and J dropped 3 bases, with 8 bases sitting between them.

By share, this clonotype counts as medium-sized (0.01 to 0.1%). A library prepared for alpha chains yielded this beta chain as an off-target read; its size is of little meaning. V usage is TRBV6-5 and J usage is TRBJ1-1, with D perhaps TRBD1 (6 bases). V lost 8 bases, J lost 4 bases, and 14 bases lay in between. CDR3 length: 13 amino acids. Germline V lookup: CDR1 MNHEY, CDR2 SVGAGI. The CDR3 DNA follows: TGTGCCAGCTGTAAACAGGGAAGCACTGAAGCTTTCTTT. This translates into CASCKQGSTEAFF.

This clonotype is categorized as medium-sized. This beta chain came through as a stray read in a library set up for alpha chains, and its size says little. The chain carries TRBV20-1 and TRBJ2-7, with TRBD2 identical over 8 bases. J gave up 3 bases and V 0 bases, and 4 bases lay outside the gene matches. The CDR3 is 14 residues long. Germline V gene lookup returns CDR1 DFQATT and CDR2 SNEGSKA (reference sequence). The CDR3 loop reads CSARDDGGDYEQYF. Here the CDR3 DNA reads TGCAGTGCTAGAGATGACGGGGGGGACTACGAGCAGTACTTC.

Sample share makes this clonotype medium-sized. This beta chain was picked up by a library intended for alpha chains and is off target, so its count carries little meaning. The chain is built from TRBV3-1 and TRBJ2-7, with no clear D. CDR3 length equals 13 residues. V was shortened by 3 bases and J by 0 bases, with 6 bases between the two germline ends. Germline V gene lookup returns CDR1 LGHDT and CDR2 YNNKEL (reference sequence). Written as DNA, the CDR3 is TGTGCCAGCAGCCAGGACGTCTCCTACGAGCAGTACTTC. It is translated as CASSQDVSYEQYF.

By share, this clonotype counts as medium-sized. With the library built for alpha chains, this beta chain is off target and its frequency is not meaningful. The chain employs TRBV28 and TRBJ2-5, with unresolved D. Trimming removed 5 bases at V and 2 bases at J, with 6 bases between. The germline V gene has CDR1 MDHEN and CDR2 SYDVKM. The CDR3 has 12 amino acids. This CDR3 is CASSPEQETQYF. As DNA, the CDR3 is TGTGCCAGCAGTCCGGAACAAGAGACCCAGTACTTC.

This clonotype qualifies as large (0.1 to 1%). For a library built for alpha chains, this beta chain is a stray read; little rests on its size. In nucleotides, the CDR3 is TGCGCCAGCAGCCCTAGCGGGGCCTACAATGAGCAGTTCTTC. Protein sequence: CASSPSGAYNEQFF. This sequence joins TRBV4-1 and TRBJ2-1, with 9 bases identical to TRBD2. The V gene end was trimmed by 4 bases and the J gene end by 2 bases; junction bases not matched to a gene: 0. CDR1 and CDR2 from the germline V gene are MGHRA and YSYEKL. The CDR3 is 14 residues long.

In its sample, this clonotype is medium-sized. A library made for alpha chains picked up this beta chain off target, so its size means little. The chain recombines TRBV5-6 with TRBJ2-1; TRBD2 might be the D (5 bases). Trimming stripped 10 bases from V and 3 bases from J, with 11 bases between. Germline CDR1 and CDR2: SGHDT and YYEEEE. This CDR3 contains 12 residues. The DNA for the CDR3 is TGTGCCTCGGGGTTAGACTACAATGAGCAGTTCTTC. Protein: CASGLDYNEQFF.

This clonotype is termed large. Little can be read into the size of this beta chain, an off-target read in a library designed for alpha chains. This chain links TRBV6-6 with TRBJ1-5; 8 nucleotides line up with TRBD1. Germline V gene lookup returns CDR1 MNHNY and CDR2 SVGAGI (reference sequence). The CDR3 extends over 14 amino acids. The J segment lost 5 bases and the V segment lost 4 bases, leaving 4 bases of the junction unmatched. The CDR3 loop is CASSWTGSDQPQHF. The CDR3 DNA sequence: TGTGCCAGCAGTTGGACAGGGTCGGATCAGCCCCAGCATTTT.

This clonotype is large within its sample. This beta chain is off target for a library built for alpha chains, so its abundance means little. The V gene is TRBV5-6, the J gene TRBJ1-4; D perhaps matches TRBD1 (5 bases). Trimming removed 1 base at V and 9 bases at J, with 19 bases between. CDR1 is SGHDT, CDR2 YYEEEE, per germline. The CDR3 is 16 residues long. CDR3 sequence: CASSLMRSTESKKLFF. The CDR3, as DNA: TGTGCCAGCAGCTTGATGCGGTCGACAGAGTCGAAAAAACTGTTTTTT. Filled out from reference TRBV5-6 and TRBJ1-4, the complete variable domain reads DAGVTQSPTHLIKTRGQQVTLRCSPKSGHDTVSWYQQALGQGPQFIFQYYEEEERQRGNFPDRFSGHQFPNYSSELNVNALLLGDSALYLCASSLMRSTESKKLFFGSGTQLSVL.

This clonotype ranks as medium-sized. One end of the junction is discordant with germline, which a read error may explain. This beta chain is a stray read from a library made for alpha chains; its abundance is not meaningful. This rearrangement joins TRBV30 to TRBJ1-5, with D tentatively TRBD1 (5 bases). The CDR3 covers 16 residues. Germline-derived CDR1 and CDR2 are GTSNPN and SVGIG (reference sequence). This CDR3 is CGWSVQSLGRAQPQHF. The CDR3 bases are TGTGGCTGGAGTGTACAGAGCTTGGGCAGGGCTCAGCCCCAGCATTTT.

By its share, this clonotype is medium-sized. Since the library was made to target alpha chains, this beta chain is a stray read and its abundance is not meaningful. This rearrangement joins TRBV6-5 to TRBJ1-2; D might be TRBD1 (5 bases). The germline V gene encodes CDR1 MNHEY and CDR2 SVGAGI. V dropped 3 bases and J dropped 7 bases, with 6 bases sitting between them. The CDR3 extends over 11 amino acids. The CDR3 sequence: CASSYGGGYTF. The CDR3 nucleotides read TGTGCCAGCAGTTATGGGGGTGGCTACACCTTC.

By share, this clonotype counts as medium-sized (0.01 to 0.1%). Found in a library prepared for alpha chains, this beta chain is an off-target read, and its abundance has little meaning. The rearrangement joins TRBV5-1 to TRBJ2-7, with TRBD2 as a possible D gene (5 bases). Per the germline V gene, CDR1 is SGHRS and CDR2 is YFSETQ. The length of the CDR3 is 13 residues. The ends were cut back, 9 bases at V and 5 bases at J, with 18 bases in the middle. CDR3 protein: CATPDGDPHEQYF. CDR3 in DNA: TGCGCCACGCCCGACGGGGATCCCCACGAGCAGTACTTC.

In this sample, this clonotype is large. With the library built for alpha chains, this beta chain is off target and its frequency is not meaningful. The CDR3 sequence: CASSSSGPYTEAFF. As DNA, the CDR3 is TGTGCCAGCAGCAGCTCGGGACCGTACACTGAAGCTTTCTTT. The chain joins TRBV7-3 to TRBJ1-1, with D tentatively TRBD1 (5 bases). Trimming pared 5 bases from V and 3 bases from J, leaving 13 bases between. The CDR3 loop spans 14 amino acids. Germline CDR1 and CDR2: SGHTA and FQGTGA.

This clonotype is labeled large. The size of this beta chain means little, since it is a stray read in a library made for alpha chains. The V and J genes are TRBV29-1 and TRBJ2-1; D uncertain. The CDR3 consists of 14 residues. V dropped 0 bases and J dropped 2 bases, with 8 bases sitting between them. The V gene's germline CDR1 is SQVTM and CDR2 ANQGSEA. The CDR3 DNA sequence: TGCAGCGTTGAAGATCTCCTAGCCTACAATGAGCAGTTCTTC. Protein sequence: CSVEDLLAYNEQFF.

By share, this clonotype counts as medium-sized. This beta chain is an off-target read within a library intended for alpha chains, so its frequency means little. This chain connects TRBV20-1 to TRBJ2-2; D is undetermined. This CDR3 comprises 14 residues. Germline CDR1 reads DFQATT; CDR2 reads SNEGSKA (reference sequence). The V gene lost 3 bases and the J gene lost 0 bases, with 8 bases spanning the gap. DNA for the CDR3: TGCAGTGCTAGTAGGCAGACGAACACCGGGGAGCTGTTTTTT. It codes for CSASRQTNTGELFF.

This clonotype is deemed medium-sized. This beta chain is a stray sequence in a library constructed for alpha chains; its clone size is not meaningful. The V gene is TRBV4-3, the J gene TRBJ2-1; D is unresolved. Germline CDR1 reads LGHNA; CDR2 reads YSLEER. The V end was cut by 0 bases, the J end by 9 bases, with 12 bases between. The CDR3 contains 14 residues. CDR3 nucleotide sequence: TGCGCCAGCAGCCAAGATCTCCCCTCTGTTGAGCAGTTCTTC. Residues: CASSQDLPSVEQFF.

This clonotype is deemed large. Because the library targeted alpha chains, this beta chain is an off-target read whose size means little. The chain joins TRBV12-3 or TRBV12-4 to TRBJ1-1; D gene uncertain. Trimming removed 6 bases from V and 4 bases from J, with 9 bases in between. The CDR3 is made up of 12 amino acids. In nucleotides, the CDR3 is TGTGCCAGCAGCCCCGGGTTCACTGAAGCTTTCTTT. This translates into CASSPGFTEAFF.

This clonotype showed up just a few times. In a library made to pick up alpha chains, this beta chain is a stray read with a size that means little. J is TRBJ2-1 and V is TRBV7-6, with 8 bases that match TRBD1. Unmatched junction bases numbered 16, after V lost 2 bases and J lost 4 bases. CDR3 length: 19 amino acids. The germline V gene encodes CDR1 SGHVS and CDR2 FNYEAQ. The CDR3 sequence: CASSLNSGEAGGLYNEQFF. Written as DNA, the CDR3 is TGTGCCAGCAGCTTAAATTCGGGCGAAGCAGGGGGCTTGTACAATGAGCAGTTCTTC.

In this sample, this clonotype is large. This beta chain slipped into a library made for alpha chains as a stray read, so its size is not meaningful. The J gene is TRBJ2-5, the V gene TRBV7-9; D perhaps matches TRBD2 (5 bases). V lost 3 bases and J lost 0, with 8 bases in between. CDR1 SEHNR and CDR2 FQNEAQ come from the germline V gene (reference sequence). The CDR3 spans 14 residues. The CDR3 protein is CASSLEEYQETQYF. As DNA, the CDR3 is TGTGCCAGCAGCTTGGAGGAGTACCAAGAGACCCAGTACTTC.

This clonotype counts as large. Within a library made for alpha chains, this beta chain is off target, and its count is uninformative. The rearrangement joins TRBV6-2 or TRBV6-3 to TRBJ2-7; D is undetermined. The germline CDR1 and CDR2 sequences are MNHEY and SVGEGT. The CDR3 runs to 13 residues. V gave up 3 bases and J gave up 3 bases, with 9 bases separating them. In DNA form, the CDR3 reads TGTGCCAGCAGTTATGGAGCCGACTACGAGCAGTACTTC. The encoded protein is CASSYGADYEQYF.

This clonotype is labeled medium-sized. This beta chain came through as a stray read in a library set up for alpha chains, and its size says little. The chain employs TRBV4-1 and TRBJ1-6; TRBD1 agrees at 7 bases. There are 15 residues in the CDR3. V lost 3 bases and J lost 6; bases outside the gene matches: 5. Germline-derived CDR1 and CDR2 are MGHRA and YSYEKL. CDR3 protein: CASSQDRTLNSPLHF. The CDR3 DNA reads TGCGCCAGCAGCCAGGACAGGACACTTAATTCACCCCTCCACTTT.

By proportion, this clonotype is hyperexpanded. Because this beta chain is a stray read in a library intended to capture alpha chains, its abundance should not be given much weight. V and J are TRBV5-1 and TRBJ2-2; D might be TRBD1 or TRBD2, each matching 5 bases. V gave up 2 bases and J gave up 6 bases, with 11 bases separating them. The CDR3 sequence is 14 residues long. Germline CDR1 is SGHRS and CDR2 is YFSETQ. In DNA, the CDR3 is TGCGCCAGCAGCTTTACGGGGCTCCCCGGGGAGCTGTTTTTT. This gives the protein CASSFTGLPGELFF.

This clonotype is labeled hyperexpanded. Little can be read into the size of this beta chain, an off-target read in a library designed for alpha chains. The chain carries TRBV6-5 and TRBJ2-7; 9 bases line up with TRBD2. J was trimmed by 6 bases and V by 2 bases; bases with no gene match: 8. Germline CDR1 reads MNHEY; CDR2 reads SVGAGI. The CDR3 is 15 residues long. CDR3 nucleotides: TGTGCCAGCAGTTACGGCGGGGGGGCCGGCGGCGAGCAGTACTTC. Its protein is CASSYGGGAGGEQYF.

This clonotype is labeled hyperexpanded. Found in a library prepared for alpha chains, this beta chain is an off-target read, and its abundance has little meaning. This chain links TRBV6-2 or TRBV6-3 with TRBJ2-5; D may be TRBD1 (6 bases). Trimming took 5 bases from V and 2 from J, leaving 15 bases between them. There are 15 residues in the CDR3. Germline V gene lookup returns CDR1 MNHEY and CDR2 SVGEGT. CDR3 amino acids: CASSPPGHPQETQYF. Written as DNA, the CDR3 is TGTGCCAGCAGTCCACCGGGACACCCACAAGAGACCCAGTACTTC.